This T cell receptor beta chain was profiled in a study of spatial heterogeneity in lung cancer. Study as a whole: More than eight raw reads, on average, carried each unique TCR and UMI combination.

Turning to this clonotype: What it recognizes is unknown.

The presence of a unique molecular identifier marked each TCR cDNA molecule. Each CDR3 protein is one row after TCRdb ran MiXCR on the 5' RACE reads. In the table there are tens of thousands of distinct CDR3 sequences, roughly 15% of which are singletons. Time point of the sample: sample taken at primary tumor resection. The study sequenced unsorted whole RNA from tumor, nontumor lung or frozen PBMC. The donors were 65 to 85 patients with non-small cell lung cancer that was early-stage and untreated. General study points: Compared with follow-up, resection was when ubiquitous expanded tumor TCRs appeared in blood more.

Sequences were derived from PBMCs, sampled at surgery. The TCR was taken from a male donor with early-stage non-small cell lung cancer.

The CDR3 DNA is TGTGCCAGCAGCTTAGTTCCCGGGAGCTCTGGGGCCAACGTCCTGACTTTC. Its translation is CASSLVPGSSGANVLTF. V is TRBV7-6 and J is TRBJ2-6; D possibly corresponds to TRBD2 (6 bases). CDR3 size: 17 residues. The germline V and J ends were trimmed by 1 base and 0 bases, with 10 bases remaining between them. Germline V CDR1 and CDR2: SGHVS, FNYEAQ.